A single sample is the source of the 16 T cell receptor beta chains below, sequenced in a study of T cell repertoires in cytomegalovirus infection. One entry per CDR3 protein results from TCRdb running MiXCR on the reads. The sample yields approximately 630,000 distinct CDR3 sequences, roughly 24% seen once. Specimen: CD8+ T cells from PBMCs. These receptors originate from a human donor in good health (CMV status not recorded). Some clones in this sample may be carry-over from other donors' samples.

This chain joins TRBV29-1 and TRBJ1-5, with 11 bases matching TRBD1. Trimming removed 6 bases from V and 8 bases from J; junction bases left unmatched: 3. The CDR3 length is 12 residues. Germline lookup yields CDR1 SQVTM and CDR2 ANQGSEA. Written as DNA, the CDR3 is TGCAGCGTAGGGACAGGGGGAAAGCCCCAGCATTTT. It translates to CSVGTGGKPQHF. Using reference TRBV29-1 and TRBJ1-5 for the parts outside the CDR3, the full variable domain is SAVISQKPSRDICQRGTSLTIQCQVDSQVTMMFWYRQQPGQSLTLIATANQGSEATYESGFVIDKFPISRPNLTFSTLTVSNMSPEDSSIYLCSVGTGGKPQHFGDGTRLSIL.

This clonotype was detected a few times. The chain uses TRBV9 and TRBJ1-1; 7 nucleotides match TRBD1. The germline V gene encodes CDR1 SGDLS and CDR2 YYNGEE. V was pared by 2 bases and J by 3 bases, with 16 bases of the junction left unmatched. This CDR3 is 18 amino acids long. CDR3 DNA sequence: TGTGCCAGCAGCGTTACGACAGGGAAGCAATGGGATTACACTGAAGCTTTCTTT. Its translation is CASSVTTGKQWDYTEAFF.

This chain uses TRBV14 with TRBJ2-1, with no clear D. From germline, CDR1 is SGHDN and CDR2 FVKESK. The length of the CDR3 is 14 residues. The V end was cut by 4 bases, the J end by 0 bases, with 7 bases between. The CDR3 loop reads CASSLSFSYNEQFF. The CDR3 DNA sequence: TGTGCCAGCAGCCTGTCATTCTCCTACAATGAGCAGTTCTTC.

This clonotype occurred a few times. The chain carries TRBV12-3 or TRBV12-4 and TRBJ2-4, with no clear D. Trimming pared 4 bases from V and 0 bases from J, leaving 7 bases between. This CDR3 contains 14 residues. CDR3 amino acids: CASSSNLAKNIQYF. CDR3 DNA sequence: TGTGCCAGCAGTTCGAATCTAGCCAAAAACATTCAGTACTTC.

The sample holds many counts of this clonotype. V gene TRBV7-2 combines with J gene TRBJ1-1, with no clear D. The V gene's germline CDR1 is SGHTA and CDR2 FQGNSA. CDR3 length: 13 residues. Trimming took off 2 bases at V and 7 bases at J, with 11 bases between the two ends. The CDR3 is CASSLNGRNEAFF. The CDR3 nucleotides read TGTGCCAGCAGCTTAAACGGGCGGAATGAAGCTTTCTTT.

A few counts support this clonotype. The CDR3, as DNA: TGTGCCAGCAGCCCCGAGCCAGTCTCTGGGGCCAACGTCCTGACTTTC. Translated, it gives CASSPEPVSGANVLTF. The J gene is TRBJ2-6, the V gene TRBV2; D call uncertain. The CDR3 loop spans 16 amino acids. The V end lost 6 bases, the J end lost 0 bases, and 12 bases lay between the germline ends. Germline V gene data show CDR1 as SNHLY and CDR2 as FYNNEI.

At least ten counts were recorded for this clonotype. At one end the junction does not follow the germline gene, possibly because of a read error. CDR3 residues: CASSLRQHLRNF. CDR3 nucleotide sequence: TGTGCCAGCAGTTTAAGACAGCACTTGAGGAACTTC. V and J are TRBV12-3 or TRBV12-4 and TRBJ2-7, with D tentatively TRBD1 (5 bases). The CDR3 consists of 12 residues.

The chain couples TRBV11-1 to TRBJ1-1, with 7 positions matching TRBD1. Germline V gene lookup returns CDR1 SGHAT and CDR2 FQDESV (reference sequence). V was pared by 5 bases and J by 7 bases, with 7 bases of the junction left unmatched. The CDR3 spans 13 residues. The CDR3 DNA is TGTGCCAGCAGCGACACAGGGGCCCATGAAGCTTTCTTT. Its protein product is CASSDTGAHEAFF.

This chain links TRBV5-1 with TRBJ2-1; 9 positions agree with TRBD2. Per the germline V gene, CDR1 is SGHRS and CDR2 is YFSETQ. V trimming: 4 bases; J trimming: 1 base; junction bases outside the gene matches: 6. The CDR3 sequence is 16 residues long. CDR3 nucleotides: TGCGCCAGCAGCACCGGAGCGGGGGGTTCCTACAATGAGCAGTTCTTC. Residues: CASSTGAGGSYNEQFF.

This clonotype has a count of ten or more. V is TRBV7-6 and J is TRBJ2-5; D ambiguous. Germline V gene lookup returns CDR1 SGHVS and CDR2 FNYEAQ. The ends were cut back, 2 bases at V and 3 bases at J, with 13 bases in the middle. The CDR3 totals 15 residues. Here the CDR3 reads CASSLSIGPKETQYF. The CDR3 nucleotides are TGTGCCAGCAGCTTAAGTATAGGGCCGAAAGAGACCCAGTACTTC. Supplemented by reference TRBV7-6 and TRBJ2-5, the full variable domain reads GAGVSQSPRYKVTKRGQDVALRCDPISGHVSLYWYRQALGQGPEFLTYFNYEAQQDKSGLPNDRFSAERPEGSISTLTIQRTEQRDSAMYRCASSLSIGPKETQYFGPGTRLLVL.

The CDR3 DNA reads TGTGCCAGTAGAATATCCCTGGACACTGAAGCTTTCTTT. Its translation is CASRISLDTEAFF. The rearrangement links TRBV19 to TRBJ1-1, with D unclear. CDR1 and CDR2 from the germline V gene are LNHDA and SQIVND (reference sequence). The CDR3 is 13 amino acids. Trimming removed 6 bases at V and 3 bases at J, with 11 bases between.

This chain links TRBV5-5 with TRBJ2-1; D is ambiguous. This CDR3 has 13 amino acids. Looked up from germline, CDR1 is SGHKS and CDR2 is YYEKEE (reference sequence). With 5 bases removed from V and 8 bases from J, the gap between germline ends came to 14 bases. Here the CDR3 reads CASRRRVGYEQFF. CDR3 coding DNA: TGTGCCAGCAGGCGCCGGGTGGGCTATGAGCAGTTCTTC.

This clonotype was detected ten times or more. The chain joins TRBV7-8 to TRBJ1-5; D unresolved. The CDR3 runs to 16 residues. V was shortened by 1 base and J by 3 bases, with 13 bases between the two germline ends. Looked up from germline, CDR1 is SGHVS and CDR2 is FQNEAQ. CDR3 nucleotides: TGTGCCAGCAGCTTAGGCCCACAAAGGCCCAATCAGCCCCAGCATTTT. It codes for CASSLGPQRPNQPQHF.

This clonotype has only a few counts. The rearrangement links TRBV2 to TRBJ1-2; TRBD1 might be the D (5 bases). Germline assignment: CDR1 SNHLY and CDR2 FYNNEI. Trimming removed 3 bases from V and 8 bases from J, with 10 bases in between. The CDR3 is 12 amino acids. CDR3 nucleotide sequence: TGTGCCAGCAGTGATGGGGGTCTGGGCTACACCTTC. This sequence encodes CASSDGGLGYTF.

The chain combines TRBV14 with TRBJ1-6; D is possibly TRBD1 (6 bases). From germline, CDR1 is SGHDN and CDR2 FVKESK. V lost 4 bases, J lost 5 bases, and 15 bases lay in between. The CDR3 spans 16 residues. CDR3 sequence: CASSLDRRRHNSPLHF. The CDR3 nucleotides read TGTGCCAGCAGCCTCGACAGGCGACGACATAATTCACCCCTCCACTTT.

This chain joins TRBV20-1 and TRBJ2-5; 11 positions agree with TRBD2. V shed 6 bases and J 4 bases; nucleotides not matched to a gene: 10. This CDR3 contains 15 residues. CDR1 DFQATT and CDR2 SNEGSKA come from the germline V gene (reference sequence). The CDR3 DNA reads TGCAGTGCAAAGATAGCGGGGGGGCCTCGAGAGACCCAGTACTTC. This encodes CSAKIAGGPRETQYF.